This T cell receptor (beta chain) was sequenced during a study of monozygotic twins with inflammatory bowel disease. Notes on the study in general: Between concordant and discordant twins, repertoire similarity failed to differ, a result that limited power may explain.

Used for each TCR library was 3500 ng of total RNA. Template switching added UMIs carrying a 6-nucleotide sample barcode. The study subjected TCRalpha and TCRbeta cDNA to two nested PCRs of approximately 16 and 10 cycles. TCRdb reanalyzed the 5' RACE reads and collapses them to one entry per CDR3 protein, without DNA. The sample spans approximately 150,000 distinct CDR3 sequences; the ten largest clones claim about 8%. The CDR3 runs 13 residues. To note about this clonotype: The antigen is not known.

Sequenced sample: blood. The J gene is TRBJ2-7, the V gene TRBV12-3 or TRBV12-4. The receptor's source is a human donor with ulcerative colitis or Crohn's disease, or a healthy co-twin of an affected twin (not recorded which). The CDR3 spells CASSSQGSYEQYF.